The text below deals with one TCR beta chain. Its antigen remains unidentified. This specimen belongs to a study of cytomegalovirus exposure and HLA in healthy donors. Germline CDR1 and CDR2: SEHNR and FQNEAQ (reference sequence). V shed 0 bases and J 2 bases; nucleotides not matched to a gene: 4. The CDR3 extends over 16 amino acids. Primers for the PCR totalled 60 Vbeta and 13 Jbeta. Original handling: The count from a later analysis was tens of millions of unique TCR beta chains, about 10 million of them shared. Clones were sequenced by immunoSEQ multiplex PCR, and TCRdb holds only the in-frame ones, with some missing. Clone size and V and J calls were adopted from that table, with D and trimming inferred from the DNA. Of 100,000 to 150,000 clones in the sample, nearly 85% are singletons; the top ten hold roughly 1.1%. Study-wide points: 16,951 TCR beta sequences were associated with HLA alleles at 0.05 false discovery rate in a later analysis. Prior analysis indicated that the majority of TCR beta V segments exhibited productivity approximately 90% or approximately 30% of the time. Most subjects' HLA-A and HLA-B alleles were reportedly predicted from TCR beta sequences.

The specimen was PBMCs. The chain recombines TRBV7-9 with TRBJ2-7; 10 bases line up with TRBD2. The source is a boy between 10 and 17 years old in good health and CMV-seronegative. In DNA form, the CDR3 reads TGTGCCAGCAGCTTAGCAGCTAGCGGGAGCGCCTACGAGCAGTACTTC. It yields the protein CASSLAASGSAYEQYF.